The T cell receptor beta chain under discussion was sequenced for a study of blood T cell repertoires in COVID-19. Study background: Collection of acute and convalescent COVID-19 samples took place in the United States, Italy and Spain.

As processed by the authors: By means of reference gene primer amplification, nucleated cell counts were estimated. This table comes from immunoSEQ multiplex PCR, and its TCRdb copy is limited to in-frame clones, with some not included. V and J calls and clone size come straight from that table; D and trimming were deduced from the DNA. The data hold about 120,000 clones, with almost 85% observed a single time. The CDR3 runs to 12 residues. CDR1 is MDHEN and CDR2 is SYDVKM in the germline V gene. The germline V and J ends were trimmed by 4 bases and 9 bases, with 10 bases remaining between them. Source material: peripheral blood. This TCR was sampled from a man between 65 and 80 years old with active or convalescent COVID-19. J is TRBJ1-5 and V is TRBV28; tentatively, D is TRBD1 (5 bases). The CDR3 region has the DNA TGTGCCAGCAGTTCACAGGTATGGCCCCAGCATTTT. This translates into CASSSQVWPQHF.